What follows describes a single T cell receptor beta chain. Authors' methods: The assay estimated nucleated cells by amplifying reference gene primers. Generated by immunoSEQ multiplex PCR, the TCRdb table keeps only in-frame clones and is missing some. The V and J calls and the clone size are those of that table, but D and trimming were determined from the DNA. The sample has about 71,000 clones, 86% seen once. This sample is part of a study of blood T cell repertoires in COVID-19. Looking at the study overall: PBMCs, B-cell-depleted T cells, or T cells provided the cDNA or gDNA that made up the material.

The CDR3 is made up of 13 amino acids. Deletions cut 4 bases from V and 6 bases from J, with 9 bases between. Germline values: CDR1 KGHDR, CDR2 SFDVKD. The receptor's source is a man between 25 and 39 years old with acute or convalescent COVID-19. Sequencing was carried out using peripheral blood. The rearrangement links TRBV24-1 to TRBJ1-5; TRBD1 is a possible D gene (5 bases). CDR3 residues: CATSEGGSQPQHF. The CDR3 DNA sequence: TGTGCCACCAGTGAGGGGGGATCTCAGCCCCAGCATTTT.